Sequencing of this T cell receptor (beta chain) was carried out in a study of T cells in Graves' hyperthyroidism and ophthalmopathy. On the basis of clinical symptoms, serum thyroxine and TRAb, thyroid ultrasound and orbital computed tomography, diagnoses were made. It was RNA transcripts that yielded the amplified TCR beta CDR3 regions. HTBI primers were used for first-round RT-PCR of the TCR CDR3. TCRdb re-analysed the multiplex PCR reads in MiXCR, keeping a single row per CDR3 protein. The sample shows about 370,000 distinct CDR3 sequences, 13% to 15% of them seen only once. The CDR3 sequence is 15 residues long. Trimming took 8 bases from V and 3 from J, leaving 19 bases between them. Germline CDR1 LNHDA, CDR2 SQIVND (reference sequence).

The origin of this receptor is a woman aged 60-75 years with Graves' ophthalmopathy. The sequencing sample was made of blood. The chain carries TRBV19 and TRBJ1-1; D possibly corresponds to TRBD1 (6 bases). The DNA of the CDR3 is TGTGCCAGTTATCCGGCAGGGGCATCGCACACTGAAGCTTTCTTT. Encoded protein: CASYPAGASHTEAFF.